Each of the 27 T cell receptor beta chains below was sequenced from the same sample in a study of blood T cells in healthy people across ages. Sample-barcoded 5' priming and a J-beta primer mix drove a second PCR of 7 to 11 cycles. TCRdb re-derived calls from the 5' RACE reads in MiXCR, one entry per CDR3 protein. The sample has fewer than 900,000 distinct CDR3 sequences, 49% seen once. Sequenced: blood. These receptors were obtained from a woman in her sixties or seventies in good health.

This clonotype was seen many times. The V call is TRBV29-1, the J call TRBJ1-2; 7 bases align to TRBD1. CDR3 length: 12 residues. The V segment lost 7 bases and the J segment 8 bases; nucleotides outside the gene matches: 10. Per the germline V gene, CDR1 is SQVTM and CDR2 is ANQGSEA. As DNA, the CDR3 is TGCAGCGGCTACAGGGGTACCAGCGGCTACACCTTC. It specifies CSGYRGTSGYTF.

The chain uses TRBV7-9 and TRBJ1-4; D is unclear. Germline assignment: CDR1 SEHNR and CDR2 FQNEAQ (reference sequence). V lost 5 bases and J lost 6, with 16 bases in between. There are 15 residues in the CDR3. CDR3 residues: CASSPTGRTYEKLFF. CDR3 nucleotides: TGTGCCAGCAGCCCAACGGGGAGGACGTATGAAAAACTGTTTTTT. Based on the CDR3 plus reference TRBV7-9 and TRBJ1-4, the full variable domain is DTGVSQNPRHKITKRGQNVTFRCDPISEHNRLYWYRQTLGQGPEFLTYFQNEAQLEKSRLLSDRFSAERPKGSFSTLEIQRTEQGDSAMYLCASSPTGRTYEKLFFGSGTQLSVL.

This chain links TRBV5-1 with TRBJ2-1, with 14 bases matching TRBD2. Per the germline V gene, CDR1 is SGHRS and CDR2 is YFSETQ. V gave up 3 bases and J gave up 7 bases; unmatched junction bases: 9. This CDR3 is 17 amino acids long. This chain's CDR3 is CASSSRGLAGAGNEQFF. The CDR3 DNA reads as TGCGCCAGCAGCTCCAGGGGACTAGCGGGAGCGGGTAATGAGCAGTTCTTC.

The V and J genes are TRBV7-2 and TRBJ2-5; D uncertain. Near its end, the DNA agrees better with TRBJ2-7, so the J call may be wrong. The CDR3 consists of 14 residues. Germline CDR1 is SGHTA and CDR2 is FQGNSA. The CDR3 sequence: CASSLTTGTYEQYF. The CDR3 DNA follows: TGTGCCAGCAGCTTAACGACTGGAACCTACGAGCAGTACTTC.

CDR3 sequence reads: CASSLGQGFSNEQFF. The DNA for the CDR3 is TGCGCCAGCAGCTTGGGACAGGGGTTCAGCAATGAGCAGTTCTTC. J is TRBJ2-1 and V is TRBV5-1; 8 bases line up with TRBD1. Per the germline V gene, CDR1 is SGHRS and CDR2 is YFSETQ. This CDR3 is built from 15 residues. The J segment lost 6 bases and the V segment lost 0 bases, leaving 5 bases of the junction unmatched.

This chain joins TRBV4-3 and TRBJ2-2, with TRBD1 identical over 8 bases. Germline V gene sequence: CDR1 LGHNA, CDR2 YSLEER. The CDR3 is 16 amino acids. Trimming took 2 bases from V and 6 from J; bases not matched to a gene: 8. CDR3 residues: CASSQLEGGQAGELFF. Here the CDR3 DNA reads TGCGCCAGCAGCCAACTGGAAGGGGGACAGGCCGGGGAGCTGTTTTTT.

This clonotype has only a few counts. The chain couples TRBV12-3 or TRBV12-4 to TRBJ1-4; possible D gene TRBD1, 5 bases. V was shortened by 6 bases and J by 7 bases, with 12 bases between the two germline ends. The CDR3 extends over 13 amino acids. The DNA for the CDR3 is TGTGCCAGCAGCTGGGGCTCTCGTGAAAAACTGTTTTTT. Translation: CASSWGSREKLFF.

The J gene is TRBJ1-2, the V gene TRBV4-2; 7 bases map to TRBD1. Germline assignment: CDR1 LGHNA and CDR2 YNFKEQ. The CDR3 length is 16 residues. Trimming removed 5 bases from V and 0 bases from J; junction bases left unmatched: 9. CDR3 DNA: TGTGCCAGCAGCAGACCCGGGACAGCTACTAACTATGGCTACACCTTC. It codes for CASSRPGTATNYGYTF.

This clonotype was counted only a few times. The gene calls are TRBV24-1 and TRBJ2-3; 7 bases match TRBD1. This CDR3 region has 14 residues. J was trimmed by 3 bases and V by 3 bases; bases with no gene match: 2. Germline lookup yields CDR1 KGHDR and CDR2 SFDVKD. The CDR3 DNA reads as TGTGCCACCAGTGATCCGGGACAGACAGATACGCAGTATTTT. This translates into CATSDPGQTDTQYF.

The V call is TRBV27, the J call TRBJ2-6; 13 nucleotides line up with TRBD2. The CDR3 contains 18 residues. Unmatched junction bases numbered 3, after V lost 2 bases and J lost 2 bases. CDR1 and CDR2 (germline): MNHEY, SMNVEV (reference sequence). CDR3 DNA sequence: TGTGCCAGCAGTTTAGGACTAGCGGGAGTGGCTGGGGCCAACGTCCTGACTTTC. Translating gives CASSLGLAGVAGANVLTF.

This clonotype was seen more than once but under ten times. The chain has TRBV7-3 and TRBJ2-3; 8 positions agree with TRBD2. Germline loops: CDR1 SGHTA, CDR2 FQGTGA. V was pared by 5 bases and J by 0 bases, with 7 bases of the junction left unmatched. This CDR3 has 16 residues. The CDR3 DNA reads TGTGCCAGCAGCCCATTCGGGGGGGCTAGCACAGATACGCAGTATTTT. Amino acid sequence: CASSPFGGASTDTQYF.

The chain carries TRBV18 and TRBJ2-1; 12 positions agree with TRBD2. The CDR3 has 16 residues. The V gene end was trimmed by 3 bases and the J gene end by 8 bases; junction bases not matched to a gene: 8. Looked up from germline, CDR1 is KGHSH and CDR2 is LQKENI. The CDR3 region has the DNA TGTGCCAGCTCACCCACCGGACTAGCGGGACTGGATGAGCAGTTCTTC. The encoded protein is CASSPTGLAGLDEQFF. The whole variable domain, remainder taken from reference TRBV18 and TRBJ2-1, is NAGVMQNPRHLVRRRGQEARLRCSPMKGHSHVYWYRQLPEEGLKFMVYLQKENIIDESGMPKERFSAEFPKEGPSILRIQQVVRGDSAAYFCASSPTGLAGLDEQFFGPGTRLTVL.

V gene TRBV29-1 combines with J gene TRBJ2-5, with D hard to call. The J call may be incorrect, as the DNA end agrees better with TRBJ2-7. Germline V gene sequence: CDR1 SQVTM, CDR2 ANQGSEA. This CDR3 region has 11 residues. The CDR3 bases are TGCAGCGCGGCGACGGAGTACGAGCAGTACTTC. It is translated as CSAATEYEQYF.

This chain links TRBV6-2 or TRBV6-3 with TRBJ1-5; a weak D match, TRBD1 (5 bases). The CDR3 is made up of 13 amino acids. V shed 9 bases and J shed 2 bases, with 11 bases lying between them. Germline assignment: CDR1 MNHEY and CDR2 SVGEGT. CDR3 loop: CASTDSRNQPQHF. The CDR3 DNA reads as TGTGCCAGTACAGACAGTCGCAATCAGCCCCAGCATTTT.

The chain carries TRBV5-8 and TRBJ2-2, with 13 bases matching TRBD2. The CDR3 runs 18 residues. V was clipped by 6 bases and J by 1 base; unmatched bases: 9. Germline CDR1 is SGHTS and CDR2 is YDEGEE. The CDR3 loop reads CASNGPGLAGRNTGELFF. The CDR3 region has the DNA TGTGCCAGCAACGGACCGGGACTAGCGGGACGGAACACCGGGGAGCTGTTTTTT.

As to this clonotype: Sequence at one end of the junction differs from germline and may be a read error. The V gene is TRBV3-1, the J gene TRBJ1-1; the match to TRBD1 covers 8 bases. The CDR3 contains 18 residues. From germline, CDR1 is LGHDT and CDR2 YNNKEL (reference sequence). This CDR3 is CANSQGPGQVYRSTEAFF. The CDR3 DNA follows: TGTGCCAACAGCCAAGGACCGGGACAGGTGTATCGGAGCACTGAAGCTTTCTTT.

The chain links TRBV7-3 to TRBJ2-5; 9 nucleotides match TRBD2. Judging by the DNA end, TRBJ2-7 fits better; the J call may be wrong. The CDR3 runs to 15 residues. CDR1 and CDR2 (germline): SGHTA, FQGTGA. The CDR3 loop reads CASSARVAGAYEQYF. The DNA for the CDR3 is TGTGCCAGCAGCGCCCGAGTAGCGGGAGCTTACGAGCAGTACTTC.

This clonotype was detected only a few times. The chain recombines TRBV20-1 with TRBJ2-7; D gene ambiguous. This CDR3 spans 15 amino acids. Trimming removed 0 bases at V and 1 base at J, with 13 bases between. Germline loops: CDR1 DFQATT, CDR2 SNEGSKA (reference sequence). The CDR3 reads CSARDSAPRSYEQYF. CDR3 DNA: TGCAGTGCTAGAGATTCAGCGCCCAGATCCTACGAGCAGTACTTC.

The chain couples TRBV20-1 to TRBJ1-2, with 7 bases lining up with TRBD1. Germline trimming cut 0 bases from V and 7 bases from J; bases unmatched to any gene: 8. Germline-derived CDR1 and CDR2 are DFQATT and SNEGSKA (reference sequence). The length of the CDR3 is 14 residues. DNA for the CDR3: TGCAGTGCTAGAGATATACGAGGGGGCCTTGGCTACACCTTC. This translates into CSARDIRGGLGYTF.

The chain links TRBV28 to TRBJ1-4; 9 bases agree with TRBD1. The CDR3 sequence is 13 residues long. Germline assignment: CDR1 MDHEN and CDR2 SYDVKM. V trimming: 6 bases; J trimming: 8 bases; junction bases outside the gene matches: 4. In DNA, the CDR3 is TGTGCCAGCAGATTGACAGGGGGGGAAAAACTGTTTTTT. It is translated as CASRLTGGEKLFF.

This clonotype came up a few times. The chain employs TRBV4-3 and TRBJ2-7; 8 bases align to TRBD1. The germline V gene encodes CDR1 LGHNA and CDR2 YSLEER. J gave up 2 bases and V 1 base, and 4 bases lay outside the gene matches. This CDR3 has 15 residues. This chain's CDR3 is CASSQGEQGAYEQYF. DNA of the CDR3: TGCGCCAGCAGCCAAGGCGAACAGGGGGCCTACGAGCAGTACTTC.

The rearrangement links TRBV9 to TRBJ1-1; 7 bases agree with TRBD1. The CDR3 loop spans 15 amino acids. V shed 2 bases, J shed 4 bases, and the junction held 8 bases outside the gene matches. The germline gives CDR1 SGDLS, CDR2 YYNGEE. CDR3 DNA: TGTGCCAGCAGCGTGCGGGGGACAGAGGTCACTGAAGCTTTCTTT. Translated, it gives CASSVRGTEVTEAFF.

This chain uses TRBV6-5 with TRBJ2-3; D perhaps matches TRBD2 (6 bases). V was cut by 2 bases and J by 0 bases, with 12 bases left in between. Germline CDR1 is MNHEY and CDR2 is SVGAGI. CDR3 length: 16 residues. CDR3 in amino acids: CASSYQLSGSTDTQYF. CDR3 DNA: TGTGCCAGCAGTTACCAATTAAGCGGGAGCACAGATACGCAGTATTTT.

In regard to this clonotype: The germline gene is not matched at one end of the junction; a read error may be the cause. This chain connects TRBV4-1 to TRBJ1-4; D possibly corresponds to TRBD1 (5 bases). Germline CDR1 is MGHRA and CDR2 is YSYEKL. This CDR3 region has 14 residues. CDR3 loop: CASSQGGPNERLFF. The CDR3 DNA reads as TGCGCCAGCAGCCAAGGGGGACCCAATGAAAGACTGTTTTTT.

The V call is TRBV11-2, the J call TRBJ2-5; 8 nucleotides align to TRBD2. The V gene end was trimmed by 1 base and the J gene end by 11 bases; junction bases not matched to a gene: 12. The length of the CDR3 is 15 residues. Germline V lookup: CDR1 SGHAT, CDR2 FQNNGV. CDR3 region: CASSLVGLASNEQYF. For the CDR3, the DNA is TGTGCCAGCAGCTTAGTCGGACTAGCTTCCAATGAGCAGTACTTC.

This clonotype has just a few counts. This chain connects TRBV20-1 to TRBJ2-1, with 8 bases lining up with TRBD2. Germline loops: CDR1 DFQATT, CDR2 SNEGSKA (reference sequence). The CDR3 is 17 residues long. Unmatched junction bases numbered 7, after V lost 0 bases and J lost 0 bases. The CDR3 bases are TGCAGTGCTAGAGAAGGTAGCGGGAAATCCTCCTACAATGAGCAGTTCTTC. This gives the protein CSAREGSGKSSYNEQFF.

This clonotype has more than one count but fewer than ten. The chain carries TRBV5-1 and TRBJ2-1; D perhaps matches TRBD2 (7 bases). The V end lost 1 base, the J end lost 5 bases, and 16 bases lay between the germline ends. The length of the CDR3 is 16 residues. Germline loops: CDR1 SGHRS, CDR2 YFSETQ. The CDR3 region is CASSLRPGGSNNEQFF. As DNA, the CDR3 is TGCGCCAGCAGCTTGAGGCCGGGGGGCTCTAACAATGAGCAGTTCTTC.